These 21 T cell receptor beta chains were sequenced from one sample in a study of tumor and adjacent non-tumor tissue in lung cancer. Three rounds of nested PCR, following a modified ARM-PCR protocol, produced the TCRbeta library. TCRdb called the multiplex PCR reads again in MiXCR, with one record for every CDR3 protein. The sample has 110,000 or so distinct CDR3 sequences, roughly 75% seen once. RNA was extracted from bulk tissue without any cell sorting. What was sequenced was lung tumor tissue. These receptors all stem from a woman aged 55-70 years with non-small cell lung cancer.

To note about this clonotype: A clone one base away is much larger, so this may be a read error. This sequence joins TRBV6-6 and TRBJ1-2; D gene uncertain. The CDR3 extends over 14 amino acids. The V gene's germline CDR1 is MNHNY and CDR2 SVGAGI (reference sequence). The CDR3 bases are TGTGCCAGCAGTGTTGATCGGGCCGACTATGACTACACCTTC. This sequence encodes CASSVDRADYDYTF.

As regards this clonotype: At one boundary the junction diverges from the germline segment, which might be a read error. The chain carries TRBV11-1 and TRBJ2-1; D is perhaps TRBD1 or TRBD2 (6 bases each). This CDR3 is built from 13 residues. Per germline, CDR1 SGHAT and CDR2 FQDESV (reference sequence). The CDR3, as DNA: TGTGCCAGCAGCCTCCTAGGGGGGAGCGAGCAATACTTC. Translating gives CASSLLGGSEQYF.

About this clonotype itself: An end of the junction does not agree with germline; a read error may underlie this. In DNA form, the CDR3 reads TGCAGTGCTAGCGACGCAGGGCGAGTTTACAATGAGCAGATCTTC. This sequence encodes CSASDAGRVYNEQIF. The chain employs TRBV20-1 and TRBJ2-1; a weak D match, TRBD1 (5 bases). The CDR3 totals 15 residues. CDR1 is DFQATT, CDR2 SNEGSKA, per germline (reference sequence).

This rearrangement joins TRBV6-5 to TRBJ2-7; 7 bases map to TRBD2. From germline, CDR1 is MNHEY and CDR2 SVGAGI. This CDR3 has 16 amino acids. Unmatched junction bases numbered 10, after V lost 0 bases and J lost 5 bases. CDR3 amino acids: CASSYSWGGSPHEQYF. In DNA, the CDR3 is TGTGCCAGCAGTTACTCTTGGGGCGGGAGTCCCCACGAGCAGTACTTC.

Details on this clonotype: A read error may produce the germline difference seen at one junction end. This chain links TRBV10-3 with TRBJ2-5; 8 bases are a match to TRBD2. The CDR3 is 15 amino acids. Germline V gene sequence: CDR1 ENHRY, CDR2 SYGVKD. CDR3 protein: CVISRSGTTQETQYF. Here the CDR3 DNA reads TGTGTCATCAGTCGTAGCGGGACTACCCAAGAGACCCAGTACTTC.

Worth noting for this clonotype: A much larger clonotype is one base distant, so this may be a read error. The chain links TRBV12-3 or TRBV12-4 to TRBJ2-5; 12 bases line up with TRBD2. CDR3 size: 16 residues. CDR3 nucleotides: TGTGCCTGCAGTTCCTGGACTAGCGGGACTCAAGAGACCCAGTACTTC. Translated: CACSSWTSGTQETQYF.

This clonotype was seen many times. V usage is TRBV28 and J usage is TRBJ2-1; D possibly corresponds to TRBD1 (6 bases). The ends were cut back, 5 bases at V and 14 bases at J, with 13 bases in the middle. CDR1 is MDHEN and CDR2 is SYDVKM in the germline V gene. The CDR3 has 11 residues. CDR3 in amino acids: CASSHRDHEFF. The CDR3 DNA follows: TGTGCCAGCAGTCACAGGGACCACGAGTTCTTC.

This clonotype was seen more than once but under ten times. The chain recombines TRBV11-2 with TRBJ2-7, with 8 bases matching TRBD2. The CDR3 is made up of 16 amino acids. The V gene end was trimmed by 2 bases and the J gene end by 1 base; junction bases not matched to a gene: 7. Germline values: CDR1 SGHAT, CDR2 FQNNGV. The CDR3 DNA reads as TGTGCCAGCAGCTTAAAGGGAAGCGGGGGTTCCTACGAGCAGTACTTC. Amino acid sequence: CASSLKGSGGSYEQYF.

Comment on this clonotype: This clone may be a read error of a much larger clone one base away. The chain combines TRBV11-3 with TRBJ2-1; 12 bases are shared with TRBD2. CDR3 length: 16 amino acids. From germline, CDR1 is SGHNT and CDR2 YENEEA. V was clipped by 8 bases and J by 5 bases; unmatched bases: 10. This CDR3 is CASLDLTSGSHNEQFF. CDR3 sequence (DNA): TGTGCCAGCTTAGATTTGACTAGCGGGAGCCACAATGAGCAGTTCTTC. The variable domain in full, completed from reference TRBV11-3 and TRBJ2-1, reads EAGVVQSPRYKIIEKKQPVAFWCNPISGHNTLYWYLQNLGQGPELLIRYENEEAVDDSQLPKDRFSAERLKGVDSTLKIQPAELGDSAVYLCASLDLTSGSHNEQFFGPGTRLTVL.

Comments on this clonotype: Mismatch with germline at one junction end may stem from a read error. The chain couples TRBV11-2 to TRBJ2-7, with D perhaps matching TRBD1 (6 bases). Germline CDR1 is SGHAT and CDR2 is FQNNGV. The CDR3 spans 14 residues. CDR3 coding DNA: TGTGCCAGCAGCTTATGCACCGGGACAACCGAGCGGTACTTC. This gives the protein CASSLCTGTTERYF.

The genes are TRBV11-2 and TRBJ1-2, with no clear D. CDR3 size: 13 residues. Germline V gives CDR1 SGHAT, CDR2 FQNNGV. V was pared by 5 bases and J by 11 bases, with 18 bases between. The DNA of the CDR3 is TGTGCCAGCAGCATGGGTCGTTTAGCGGAGTACACCTTC. The encoded protein is CASSMGRLAEYTF.

On this clonotype: A much larger clone differs from this one at a single base, so this may be a read error. The chain carries TRBV12-3 or TRBV12-4 and TRBJ1-2, with 9 bases identical to TRBD1. The CDR3 is 14 amino acids. In DNA form, the CDR3 reads TGTGGCAGCAGTCCCACGGACAGGGGCCATGGCTACACCTTC. It translates to CGSSPTDRGHGYTF.

This clonotype showed up just once. The junction does not match germline at one end; this may be a read error. The CDR3 coding sequence is TGTAGCGTGGGGGACAGGGGATTTGAAAAACTGTTTTTT. As protein: CSVGDRGFEKLFF. The chain has TRBV29-1 and TRBJ1-4, with 10 bases lining up with TRBD1. Germline CDR1 and CDR2: SQVTM and ANQGSEA. The CDR3 is 13 amino acids.

As for this clonotype: Because it lacks the conserved phenylalanine or tryptophan at the end, this CDR3 is likely a read error. This rearrangement joins TRBV29-1 to TRBJ1-5; TRBD2 might be the D (5 bases). The end of the DNA is better explained by TRBJ2-3, so the J call may be wrong. Germline CDR1 is SQVTM and CDR2 is ANQGSEA. The CDR3 runs to 13 residues. The CDR3 region is CSVVTDFNHPQYL. CDR3 sequence (DNA): TGCAGCGTAGTGACGGACTTCAATCATCCCCAGTATCTT.

The chain uses TRBV6-2 or TRBV6-3 and TRBJ2-3, with D unresolved. The DNA end favors TRBJ1-5, so the J call may be wrong. CDR3 length: 15 residues. CDR1 is MNHEY, CDR2 SVGEGT, per germline. The CDR3: CASSWYGTSIDTQHF. In DNA, the CDR3 is TGTGCCAGCAGTTGGTACGGAACTAGCATAGATACGCAGCATTTT.

A note on this clonotype: Since the CDR3 does not end with the conserved phenylalanine or tryptophan, this likely comes from a read error. The DNA is omitted, as the CDR3 cannot be located on it reliably, and the CDR3 follows TCRdb's listing. The chain employs TRBV6-6 and TRBJ2-7; the tabulated D call, TRBD1, remains unverified against the DNA. The CDR3 length equals 12 residues, ends included. Germline CDR1 and CDR2: MNHNY and SVGAGI (reference sequence). CDR3 sequence: CASSYSGGEQYI.

The chain recombines TRBV20-1 with TRBJ2-7; the match to TRBD1 covers 7 bases. Germline V gene sequence: CDR1 DFQATT, CDR2 SNEGSKA (reference sequence). V dropped 5 bases and J dropped 4; count of bases not matched to a gene: 14. There are 15 residues in the CDR3. This chain's CDR3 is CSAEKPTRQGYEQYF. The CDR3 nucleotides are TGCAGTGCTGAAAAACCCACTCGACAGGGTTACGAGCAGTACTTC.

This clonotype was recorded many times. In DNA form, the CDR3 reads TGCGCCAGCAGTAAGGGGGACAATCAGCCCCAGCATTTT. It is translated as CASSKGDNQPQHF. This chain links TRBV5-1 with TRBJ1-5; a weak D match, TRBD1 (6 bases). This CDR3 region has 13 residues. Germline V gene data show CDR1 as SGHRS and CDR2 as YFSETQ. The germline V and J ends were trimmed by 5 bases and 3 bases, with 9 bases remaining between them.

Note on this clonotype: Mismatch with germline at one junction end may stem from a read error. The chain has TRBV6-5 and TRBJ2-2; TRBD2 aligns across 13 bases. CDR1 MNHEY and CDR2 SVGAGI come from the germline V gene. CDR3 length equals 14 residues. The CDR3 reads CVSRSTSGRGELFF. For the CDR3, the DNA is TGTGTCAGCAGGTCGACTAGCGGGAGGGGGGAGCTGTTTTTT.

This clonotype was detected only once. At one end, the junction sequence differs from germline, possibly due to a read error. The V gene is TRBV29-1, the J gene TRBJ2-7, with TRBD2 identical over 10 bases. The length of the CDR3 is 13 residues. Germline values: CDR1 SQVTM, CDR2 ANQGSEA. The CDR3: CSATAGGMDEQYF. The CDR3 nucleotides read TGCAGCGCAACAGCGGGAGGGATGGACGAGCAGTATTTC.

With regard to this clonotype: One end of the junction does not line up with germline, which may come from a read error. This rearrangement joins TRBV7-9 to TRBJ2-1, with D unresolved. CDR1 and CDR2 from the germline V gene are SEHNR and FQNEAQ (reference sequence). This CDR3 spans 11 amino acids. CDR3 residues: CASSPSFEQLF. Written as DNA, the CDR3 is TGTGCCAGCAGCCCGTCGTTCGAGCAGTTATTC.